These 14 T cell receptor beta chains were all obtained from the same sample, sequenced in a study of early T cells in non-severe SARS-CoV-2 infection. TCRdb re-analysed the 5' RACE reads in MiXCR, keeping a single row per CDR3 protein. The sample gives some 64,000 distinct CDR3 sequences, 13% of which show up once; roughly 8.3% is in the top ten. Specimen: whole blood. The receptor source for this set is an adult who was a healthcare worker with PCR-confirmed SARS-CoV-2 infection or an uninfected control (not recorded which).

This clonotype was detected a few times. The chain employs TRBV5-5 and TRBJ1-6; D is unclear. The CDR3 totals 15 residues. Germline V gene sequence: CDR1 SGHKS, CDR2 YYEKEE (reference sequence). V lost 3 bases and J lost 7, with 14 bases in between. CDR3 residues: CASSSDVRVNSPLHF. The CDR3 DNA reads TGTGCCAGCAGCTCGGACGTTCGGGTCAATTCACCCCTCCACTTT.

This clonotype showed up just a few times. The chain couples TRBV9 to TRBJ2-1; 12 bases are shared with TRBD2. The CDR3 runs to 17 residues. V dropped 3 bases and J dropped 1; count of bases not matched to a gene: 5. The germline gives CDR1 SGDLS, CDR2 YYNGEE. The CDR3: CASSATGLAGSYNEQFF. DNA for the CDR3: TGTGCCAGCAGCGCAACTGGACTAGCGGGATCCTACAATGAGCAGTTCTTC.

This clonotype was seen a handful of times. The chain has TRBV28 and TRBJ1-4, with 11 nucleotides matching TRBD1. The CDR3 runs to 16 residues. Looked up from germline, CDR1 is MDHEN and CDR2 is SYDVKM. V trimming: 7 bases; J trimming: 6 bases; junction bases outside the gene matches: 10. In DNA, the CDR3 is TGTGCCAGCAATTTTCGGACAGGGGGCGCGGATGAAAAACTGTTTTTT. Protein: CASNFRTGGADEKLFF. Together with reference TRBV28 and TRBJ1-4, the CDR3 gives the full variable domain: DVKVTQSSRYLVKRTGEKVFLECVQDMDHENMFWYRQDPGLGLRLIYFSYDVKMKEKGDIPEGYSVSREKKERFSLILESASTNQTSMYLCASNFRTGGADEKLFFGSGTQLSVL.

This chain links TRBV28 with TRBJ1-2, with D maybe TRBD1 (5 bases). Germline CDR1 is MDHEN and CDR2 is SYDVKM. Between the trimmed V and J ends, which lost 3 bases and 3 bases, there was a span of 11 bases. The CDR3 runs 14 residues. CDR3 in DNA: TGTGCCAGCAGTTTCCCCGGGGGACACTATGGCTACACCTTC. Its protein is CASSFPGGHYGYTF.

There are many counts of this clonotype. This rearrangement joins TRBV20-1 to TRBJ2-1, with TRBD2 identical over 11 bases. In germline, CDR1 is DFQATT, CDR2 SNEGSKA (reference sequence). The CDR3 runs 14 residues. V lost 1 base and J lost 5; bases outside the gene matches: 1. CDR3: CSARGLAGNNEQFF. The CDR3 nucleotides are TGCAGTGCTAGAGGACTAGCGGGAAACAATGAGCAGTTCTTC.

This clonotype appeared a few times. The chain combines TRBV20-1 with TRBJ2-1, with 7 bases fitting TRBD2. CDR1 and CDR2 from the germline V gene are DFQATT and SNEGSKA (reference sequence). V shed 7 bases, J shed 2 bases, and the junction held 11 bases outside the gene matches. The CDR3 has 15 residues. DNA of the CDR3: TGCAGTGGCGGAACCCCTAGCGGTCCCTACAATGAGCAGTTCTTC. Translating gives CSGGTPSGPYNEQFF.

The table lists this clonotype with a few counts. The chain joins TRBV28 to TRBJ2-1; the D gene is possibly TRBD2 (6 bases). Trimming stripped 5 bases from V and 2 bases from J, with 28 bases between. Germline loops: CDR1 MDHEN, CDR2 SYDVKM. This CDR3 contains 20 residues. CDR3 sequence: CASSAGGTDFYLGTYNEQFF. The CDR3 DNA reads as TGTGCCAGCAGTGCAGGCGGGACGGACTTCTACCTCGGCACCTACAATGAGCAGTTCTTC.

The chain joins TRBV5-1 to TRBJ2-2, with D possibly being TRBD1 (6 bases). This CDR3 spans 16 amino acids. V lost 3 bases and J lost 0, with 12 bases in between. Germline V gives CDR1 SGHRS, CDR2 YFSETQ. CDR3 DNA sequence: TGCGCCAGCAGCTATAACAGGGCCTCGAACACCGGGGAGCTGTTTTTT. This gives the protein CASSYNRASNTGELFF.

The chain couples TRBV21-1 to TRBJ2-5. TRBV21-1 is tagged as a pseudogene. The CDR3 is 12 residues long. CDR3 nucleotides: TGTGCCAGCACCAAATTACGTGAGACCCAGTACTTC. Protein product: CASTKLRETQYF.

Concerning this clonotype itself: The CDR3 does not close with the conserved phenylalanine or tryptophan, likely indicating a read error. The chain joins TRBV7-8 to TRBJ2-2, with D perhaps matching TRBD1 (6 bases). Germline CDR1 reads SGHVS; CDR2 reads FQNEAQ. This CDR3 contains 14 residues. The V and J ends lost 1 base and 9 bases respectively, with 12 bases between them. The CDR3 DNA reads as TGTGCCAGCAGCTTAGGGACAGTAGCCCGGGAGCTGTTTTGT. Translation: CASSLGTVARELFC.

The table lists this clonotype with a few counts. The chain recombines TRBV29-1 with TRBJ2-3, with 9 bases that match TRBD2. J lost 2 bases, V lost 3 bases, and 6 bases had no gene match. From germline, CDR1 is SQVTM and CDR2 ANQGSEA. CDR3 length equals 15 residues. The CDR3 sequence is CSVDNSGRATDTQYF. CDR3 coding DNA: TGCAGCGTTGATAATAGCGGGAGAGCCACAGATACGCAGTATTTT.

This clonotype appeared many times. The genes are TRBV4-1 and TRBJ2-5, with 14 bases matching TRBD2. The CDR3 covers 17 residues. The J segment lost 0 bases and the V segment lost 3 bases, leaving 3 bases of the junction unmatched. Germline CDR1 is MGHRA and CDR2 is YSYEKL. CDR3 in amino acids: CASSQEGLAGDQETQYF. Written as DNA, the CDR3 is TGCGCCAGCAGCCAGGAGGGACTAGCGGGAGACCAAGAGACCCAGTACTTC.

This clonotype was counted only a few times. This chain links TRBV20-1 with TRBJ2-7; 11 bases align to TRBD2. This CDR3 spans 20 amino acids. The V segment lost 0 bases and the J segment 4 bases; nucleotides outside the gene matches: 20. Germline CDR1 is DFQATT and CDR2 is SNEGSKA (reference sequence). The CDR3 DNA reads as TGCAGTGCTAGAGATTTTGCCCTAGCGGGAGGTATAAGCGGGTTTTACGAGCAGTACTTC. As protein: CSARDFALAGGISGFYEQYF.

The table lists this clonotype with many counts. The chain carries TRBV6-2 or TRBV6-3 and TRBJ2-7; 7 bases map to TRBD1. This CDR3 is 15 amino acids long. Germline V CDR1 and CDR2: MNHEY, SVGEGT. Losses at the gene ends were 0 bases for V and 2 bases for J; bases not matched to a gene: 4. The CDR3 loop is CASSYSPGTAYEQYF. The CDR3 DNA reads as TGTGCCAGCAGTTACTCGCCCGGGACAGCCTACGAGCAGTACTTC.